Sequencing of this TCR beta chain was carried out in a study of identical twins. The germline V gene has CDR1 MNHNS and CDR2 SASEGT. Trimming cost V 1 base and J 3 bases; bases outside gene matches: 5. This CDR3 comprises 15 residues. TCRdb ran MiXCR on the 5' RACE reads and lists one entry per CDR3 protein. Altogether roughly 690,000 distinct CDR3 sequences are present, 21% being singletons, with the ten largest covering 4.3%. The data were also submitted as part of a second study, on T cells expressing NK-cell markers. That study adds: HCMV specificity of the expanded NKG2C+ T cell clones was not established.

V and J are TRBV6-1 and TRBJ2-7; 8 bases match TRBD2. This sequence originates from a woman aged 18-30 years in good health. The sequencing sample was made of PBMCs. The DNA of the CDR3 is TGTGCCAGCAGTGAAGAGGTAGCGGGATTCTACGAGCAGTACTTC. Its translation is CASSEEVAGFYEQYF.